This T cell receptor (beta chain) is from a study of T cell changes during pregnancy in multiple sclerosis. V was pared by 3 bases and J by 0 bases, with 11 bases between. This CDR3 is 16 amino acids long. Germline values: CDR1 WNHNN, CDR2 SYGVQD (reference sequence). Profiled with immunoSEQ multiplex PCR; TCRdb holds only in-frame clones, not every one. The table lists around 46,000 clones, 80% to 90% of them singletons. The clonotype comes from a female donor with multiple sclerosis, enrolled in a pregnancy study. The sample here was CD8+ T cells from peripheral blood mononuclear cells, taken in the second trimester of pregnancy. This chain joins TRBV10-1 and TRBJ2-2; weak D call: TRBD1 (5 bases). The CDR3 sequence is CASSEGDPANTGELFF. The CDR3 bases are TGCGCCAGCAGTGAAGGGGATCCTGCGAACACCGGGGAGCTGTTTTTT.